Listed here is a single T cell receptor (beta chain). What this receptor recognizes is not known. There are no base qualities to consult, and no much larger clone falls within one base. To sequence the TCRbeta CDR3 region, genomic DNA was isolated from the sorted cells. The immunoSEQ Assay was used for sequencing of TCRbeta CDR3 regions. The table comes from immuneACCESS by way of TCRdb, which keeps in-frame sequences with V and J called. Part of the clones is missing from these tables; in studies checked, under half for an unresolved V gene and the rest for unknown reasons. For this sample there are about 38,000 clones; around 80% appear just once. The top ten constitute under 10% of the sample. Cut back by 4 bases and 9 bases, the V and J ends lie 12 bases apart. The CDR3 goes from the cysteine to the phenylalanine over 12 residues. The kept DNA is CDR3 alone, 36 bases in frame from the first base. In the germline V gene, CDR1 corresponds to MDHEN and CDR2 to SYDVKM.

The data were taken from a study of OX40 agonist ivuxolimab in advanced cancers. Regarding the complete study: Ivuxolimab was a fully human IgG2 agonistic monoclonal antibody targeting the costimulatory receptor OX40 (CD134). Of the 50 or so patients in dose escalation, 19 had hepatocellular carcinoma, about 15 had melanoma, 9 had renal cell carcinoma and 9 had head and neck cancer. Three dose-escalation patients achieved partial responses, one with hepatocellular carcinoma and two with cutaneous melanoma. Peripheral TCRbeta sequencing was intended to test whether TCR sequence diversity was altered and clonal T-cell expansion was caused by ivuxolimab. A male proportion of around 81% and a mean age of about 60 years, ranging from about 23 to 79, were recorded for the dose-escalation cohort. The paper covers the monotherapy dose-escalation part of the phase I ivuxolimab trial, which included N of about 50 patients. Patients were allowed to have had prior anti-PD-1, anti-PD-L1 or anti-CTLA-4 therapy, and approximately 40% of the dose-escalation patients had been treated with checkpoint inhibitors. Intravenous ivuxolimab was administered to patients every 2 weeks at six dose levels: 0.01, 0.1, 0.3, 1.5, 3 and 10 mg/kg. The paper's findings and limits, for the study overall: At doses of 0.1 to 3.0 mg/kg, clonal expansion of both CD4+ and CD8+ T cells in blood was seen between baseline and week 6. Low levels of normalized T-cell clonal expansion were also seen in some patients who did not respond. Which antigens the clonally expanded peripheral T cells were specific for was not determined. In partial responders in the 0.1-3.0 mg/kg groups, normalized peripheral clonal expansion was found to be among the lowest, especially among CD8+ T cells. After ivuxolimab, expanded clones were on average more numerous among CD8+ T cells than among CD4+ T cells.

The trial excluded patients who had a history of autoimmune disease or who were on systemic immunosuppression. In every dose cohort, peripheral blood was drawn for TCR sequencing at baseline, cycle 4 day 1, and cycle 7 day 1. The samples were drawn from a first-in-human, open-label, multicenter phase I dose-escalation trial of ivuxolimab. The trial enrolled adults with locally advanced or metastatic head and neck squamous cell, hepatocellular, melanoma or renal cell carcinoma. Before TCR sequencing, CD4+ T cells and CD8+ T cells were sorted from peripheral blood as separate populations. The clonotype comes from an adult with an advanced solid tumor such as melanoma, head and neck, liver or kidney cancer. The source was CD4+ or CD8+ T cells sorted from blood, collected in a trial of the OX40 agonist ivuxolimab. Here the chain combines TRBV28 and TRBJ1-1, and possibly TRBD1, on 5 matching bases. CDR3 region: CASSSGGKKAFF. In nucleotides, the sequence is TGTGCCAGCAGTTCTGGGGGAAAAAAAGCTTTCTTT.